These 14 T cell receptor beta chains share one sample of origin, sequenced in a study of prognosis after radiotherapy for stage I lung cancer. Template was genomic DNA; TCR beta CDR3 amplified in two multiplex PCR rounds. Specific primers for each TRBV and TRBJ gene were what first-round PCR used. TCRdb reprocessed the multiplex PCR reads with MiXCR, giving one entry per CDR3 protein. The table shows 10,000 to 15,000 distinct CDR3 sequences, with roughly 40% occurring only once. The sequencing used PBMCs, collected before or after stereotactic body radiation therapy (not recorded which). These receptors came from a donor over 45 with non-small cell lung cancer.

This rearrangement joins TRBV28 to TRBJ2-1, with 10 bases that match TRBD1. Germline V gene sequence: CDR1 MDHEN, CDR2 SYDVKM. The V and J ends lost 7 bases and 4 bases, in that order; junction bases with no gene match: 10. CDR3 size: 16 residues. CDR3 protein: CASKSPGTGVYNEQFF. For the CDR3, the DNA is TGTGCCAGCAAGTCTCCCGGGACAGGGGTATACAATGAGCAGTTCTTC.

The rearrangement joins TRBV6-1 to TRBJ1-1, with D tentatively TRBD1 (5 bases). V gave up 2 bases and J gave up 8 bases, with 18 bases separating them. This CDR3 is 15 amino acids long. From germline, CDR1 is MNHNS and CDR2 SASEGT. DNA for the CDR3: TGTGCCAGCAGTGAAATCGGAAAGGGACTGACCGAAGCTTTCTTT. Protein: CASSEIGKGLTEAFF.

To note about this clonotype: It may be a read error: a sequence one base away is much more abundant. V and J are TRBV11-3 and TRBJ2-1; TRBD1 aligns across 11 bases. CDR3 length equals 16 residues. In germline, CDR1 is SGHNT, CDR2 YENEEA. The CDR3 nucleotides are TGTGCCAGCAGTTATATCCGGGACAGGGGGTTGGGTGAGCAGTCCTTC. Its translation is CASSYIRDRGLGEQSF.

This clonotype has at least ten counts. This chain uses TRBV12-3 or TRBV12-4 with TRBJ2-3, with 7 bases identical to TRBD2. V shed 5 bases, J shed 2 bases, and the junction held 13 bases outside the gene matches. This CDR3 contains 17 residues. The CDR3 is CASSPYGGGSPTDTQYF. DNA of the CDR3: TGTGCCAGCAGTCCCTATGGGGGAGGGAGCCCCACAGATACGCAGTATTTT.

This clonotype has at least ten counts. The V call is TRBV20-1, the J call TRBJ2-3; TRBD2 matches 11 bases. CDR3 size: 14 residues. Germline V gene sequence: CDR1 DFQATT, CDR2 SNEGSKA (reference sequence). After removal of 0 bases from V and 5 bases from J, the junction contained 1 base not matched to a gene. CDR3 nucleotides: TGCAGTGCTAGAGACCTAGCGGGAGGAGATACGCAGTATTTT. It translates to CSARDLAGGDTQYF.

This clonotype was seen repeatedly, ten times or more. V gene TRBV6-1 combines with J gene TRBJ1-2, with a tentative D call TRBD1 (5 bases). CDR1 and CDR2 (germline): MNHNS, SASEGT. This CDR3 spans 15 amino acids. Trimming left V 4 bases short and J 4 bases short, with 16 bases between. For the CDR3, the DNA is TGTGCCAGCAGTGTTGGTTTGAGAGGGGTCTATGGCTACACCTTC. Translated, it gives CASSVGLRGVYGYTF.

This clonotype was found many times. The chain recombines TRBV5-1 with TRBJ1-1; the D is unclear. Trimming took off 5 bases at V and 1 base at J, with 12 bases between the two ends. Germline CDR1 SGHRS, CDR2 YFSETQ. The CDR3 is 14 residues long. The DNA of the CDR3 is TGCGCCAGCAGTCCGACTGAGACGAACACTGAAGCTTTCTTT. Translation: CASSPTETNTEAFF.

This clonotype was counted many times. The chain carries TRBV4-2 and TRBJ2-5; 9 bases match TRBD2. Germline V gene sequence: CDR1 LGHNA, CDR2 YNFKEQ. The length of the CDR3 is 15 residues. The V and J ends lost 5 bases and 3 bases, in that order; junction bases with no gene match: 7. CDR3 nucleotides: TGTGCCAGCAGCTCCGGGACTAGCCGGAAAGAGACCCAGTACTTC. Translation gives CASSSGTSRKETQYF.

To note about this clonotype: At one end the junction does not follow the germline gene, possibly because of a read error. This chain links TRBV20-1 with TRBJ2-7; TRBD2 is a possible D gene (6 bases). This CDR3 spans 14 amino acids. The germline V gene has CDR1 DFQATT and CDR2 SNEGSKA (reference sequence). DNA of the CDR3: TGCAGTTCTAGATTAGCGGTGAGCTCCTACGAGCAGTACTTC. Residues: CSSRLAVSSYEQYF.

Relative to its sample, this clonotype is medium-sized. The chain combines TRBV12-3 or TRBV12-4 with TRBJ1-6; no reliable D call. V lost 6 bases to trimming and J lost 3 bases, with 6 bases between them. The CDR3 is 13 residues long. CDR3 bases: TGTGCCAGCAGGCAGCTCTATAATTCACCCCTCCACTTT. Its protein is CASRQLYNSPLHF.

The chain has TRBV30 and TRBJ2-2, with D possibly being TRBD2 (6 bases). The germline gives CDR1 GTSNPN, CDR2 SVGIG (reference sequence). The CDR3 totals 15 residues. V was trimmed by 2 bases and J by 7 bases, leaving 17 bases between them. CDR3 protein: CAWSRAIGGGGELFF. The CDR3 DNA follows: TGTGCCTGGAGTCGTGCGATCGGGGGTGGCGGGGAGCTGTTTTTT.

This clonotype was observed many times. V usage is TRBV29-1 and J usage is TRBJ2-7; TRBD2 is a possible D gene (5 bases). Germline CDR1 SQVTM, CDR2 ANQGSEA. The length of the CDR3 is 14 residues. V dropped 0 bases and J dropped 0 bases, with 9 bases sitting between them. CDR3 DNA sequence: TGCAGCGTTGAAGAGGAGGCTTACTCCTACGAGCAGTACTTC. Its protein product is CSVEEEAYSYEQYF.

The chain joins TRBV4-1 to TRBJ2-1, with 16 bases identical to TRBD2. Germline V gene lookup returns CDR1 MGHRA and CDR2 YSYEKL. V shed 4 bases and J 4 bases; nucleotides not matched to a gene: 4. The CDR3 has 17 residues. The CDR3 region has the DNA TGCGCCAGCAGCCCGGGACTAGCGGGAGGGATTTACAATGAGCAGTTCTTC. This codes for CASSPGLAGGIYNEQFF.

DNA of the CDR3: TGTGCCAGCAGCTCCTCTCTGGCGGAGTTCTACAATGAGCAGTTCTTC. Protein sequence: CASSSSLAEFYNEQFF. The chain joins TRBV7-9 to TRBJ2-1; no definite D call. The germline V gene has CDR1 SEHNR and CDR2 FQNEAQ (reference sequence). The CDR3 loop spans 16 amino acids. V was shortened by 4 bases and J by 3 bases, with 16 bases between the two germline ends.